These 31 T cell receptor beta chains were all obtained from the same sample, sequenced in a study of cytomegalovirus exposure and HLA in healthy donors. PCR amplification relied on 60 Vbeta primers (plus 13 Jbeta primers). Libraries were prepared by immunoSEQ multiplex PCR; TCRdb keeps only in-frame clonotypes and omits some of them. The table has about 150,000 clones, around three quarters seen once; the top ten hold about 13%. The sequenced material came from PBMCs. These receptors were taken from a man aged 35 to 55 in good health and CMV-seropositive.

The V gene is TRBV7-2, the J gene TRBJ2-2; TRBD2 matches 10 bases. V lost 8 bases, J lost 1 base, and 1 base stayed unmatched. Germline CDR1 is SGHTA and CDR2 is FQGNSA. This CDR3 spans 14 amino acids. CDR3 sequence (DNA): TGTGCCAGCGTAGCGGGGGGGAACACCGGGGAGCTGTTTTTT. Its protein product is CASVAGGNTGELFF.

This clone was picked up a small number of times. The chain carries TRBV6-1 and TRBJ2-7; D perhaps matches TRBD1 (6 bases). V lost 7 bases and J lost 0, with 13 bases in between. Per germline, CDR1 MNHNS and CDR2 SASEGT. The CDR3 consists of 14 residues. Written as DNA, the CDR3 is TGTGCCAGCAACCGGCTACAGGGCTCCTACGAGCAGTACTTC. This translates into CASNRLQGSYEQYF.

The chain uses TRBV7-9 and TRBJ2-7; TRBD1 agrees at 8 bases. Trimming cost V 3 bases and J 6 bases; bases outside gene matches: 10. The CDR3 loop spans 15 amino acids. Looked up from germline, CDR1 is SEHNR and CDR2 is FQNEAQ (reference sequence). This CDR3 is CASSLRQGSFFEQYF. The CDR3 nucleotides read TGTGCCAGCAGCTTGCGACAGGGGTCTTTTTTCGAGCAGTACTTC.

The chain uses TRBV7-9 and TRBJ1-5; D is possibly TRBD1 (6 bases). The CDR3 totals 14 residues. With 5 bases removed from V and 4 bases from J, the gap between germline ends came to 12 bases. Germline CDR1 is SEHNR and CDR2 is FQNEAQ (reference sequence). DNA for the CDR3: TGTGCCAGCAGCGTCACAGGGAGTAATCAGCCCCAGCATTTT. Translation gives CASSVTGSNQPQHF.

This clone was recorded only once. The chain recombines TRBV5-1 with TRBJ1-1; tentative D call: TRBD1 (6 bases). This CDR3 spans 15 amino acids. Trimming pared 4 bases from V and 0 bases from J, leaving 13 bases between. Germline V gene lookup returns CDR1 SGHRS and CDR2 YFSETQ. The CDR3 protein is CASSPGGGVNTEAFF. CDR3 coding DNA: TGCGCCAGCAGCCCCGGAGGGGGGGTGAACACTGAAGCTTTCTTT.

J is TRBJ1-2 and V is TRBV30; TRBD1 might be the D (5 bases). Trimming cost V 0 bases and J 5 bases, with 16 bases left between them. Germline CDR1 GTSNPN, CDR2 SVGIG (reference sequence). The length of the CDR3 is 15 residues. In nucleotides, the CDR3 is TGTGCCTGGAGTGTCGACAGCCTACCGGTGTATGGCTACACCTTC. Protein product: CAWSVDSLPVYGYTF. The full variable domain, in which reference TRBV30 and TRBJ1-2 provide the parts outside the CDR3, is SQTIHQWPATLVQPVGSPLSLECTVEGTSNPNLYWYRQAAGRGLQLLFYSVGIGQISSEVPQNLSASRPQDRQFILSSKKLLLSDSGFYLCAWSVDSLPVYGYTFGSGTRLTVV.

The chain couples TRBV19 to TRBJ1-5, with 8 nucleotides matching TRBD1. The V gene's germline CDR1 is LNHDA and CDR2 SQIVND (reference sequence). V lost 6 bases to trimming and J lost 3 bases; unmatched junction nucleotides: 7. CDR3 length: 15 amino acids. CDR3 bases: TGTGCCAGTAGCAAACAGGGGGTATCCAATCAGCCCCAGCATTTT. It specifies CASSKQGVSNQPQHF. The entire variable domain, with the rest obtained from reference TRBV19 and TRBJ1-5, is as follows: DGGITQSPKYLFRKEGQNVTLSCEQNLNHDAMYWYRQDPGQGLRLIYYSQIVNDFQKGDIAEGYSVSREKKESFPLTVTSAQKNPTAFYLCASSKQGVSNQPQHFGDGTRLSIL.

This chain links TRBV19 with TRBJ2-1; 8 bases are shared with TRBD2. The CDR3 loop spans 14 amino acids. V dropped 1 base and J dropped 7; count of bases not matched to a gene: 3. Germline CDR1 LNHDA, CDR2 SQIVND (reference sequence). CDR3 DNA: TGTGCCAGTAGTATAGCGGGAGGGCTTAATGAGCAGTTCTTC. Translation: CASSIAGGLNEQFF.

In this sample, this clone turned up once. V usage is TRBV27 and J usage is TRBJ2-7; a possible D gene is TRBD1 (6 bases). Trimming cost V 6 bases and J 4 bases, with 16 bases left between them. Germline V gene data show CDR1 as MNHEY and CDR2 as SMNVEV (reference sequence). This CDR3 has 14 amino acids. The CDR3 protein is CASSSNRDRYEQYF. For the CDR3, the DNA is TGTGCCAGCAGCTCTAACAGGGATAGGTACGAGCAGTACTTC.

This chain connects TRBV19 to TRBJ1-2; D perhaps matches TRBD1 (6 bases). The germline V gene has CDR1 LNHDA and CDR2 SQIVND (reference sequence). Trimming shortened V by 10 bases and J by 6 bases, and 12 bases separated the two germline ends. The CDR3 runs to 11 residues. The CDR3 loop reads CATRGGHGYTF. The CDR3 DNA sequence: TGTGCCACACGGGGGGGGCATGGCTACACCTTC. Drawing the rest from reference TRBV19 and TRBJ1-2, the complete variable domain is DGGITQSPKYLFRKEGQNVTLSCEQNLNHDAMYWYRQDPGQGLRLIYYSQIVNDFQKGDIAEGYSVSREKKESFPLTVTSAQKNPTAFYLCATRGGHGYTFGSGTRLTVV.

The genes are TRBV5-4 and TRBJ2-7; D might be TRBD2 (5 bases). Germline assignment: CDR1 SGHNT and CDR2 YYREEE (reference sequence). The CDR3 loop spans 14 amino acids. Trimming removed 4 bases from V and 5 bases from J, with 16 bases in between. The CDR3 nucleotides read TGTGCCAGCAGCAAACTAGTTGGTGTCCACGAGCAGTACTTC. Protein sequence: CASSKLVGVHEQYF.

A single count supports this clone. The chain employs TRBV27 and TRBJ2-3; D not certain. The CDR3 contains 14 residues. Germline CDR1 and CDR2: MNHEY and SMNVEV (reference sequence). Trimming cost V 2 bases and J 2 bases, with 8 bases left between them. The CDR3 reads CASSLLAYTDTQYF. CDR3 DNA: TGTGCCAGCAGTTTACTGGCTTACACAGATACGCAGTATTTT.

The gene calls are TRBV28 and TRBJ1-2, with TRBD1 matching over 10 bases. The J segment lost 4 bases and the V segment lost 3 bases, leaving 20 bases of the junction unmatched. Germline-derived CDR1 and CDR2 are MDHEN and SYDVKM. The CDR3 contains 20 residues. The CDR3 nucleotides read TGTGCCAGCAGTTTCCAAGGTTGGGGGACAGGGGCCAAAGGGGGCTATGGCTACACCTTC. Residues: CASSFQGWGTGAKGGYGYTF.

This clone was seen more than once but under ten times. V and J are TRBV6-5 and TRBJ1-3, with 11 bases fitting TRBD1. V lost 10 bases and J lost 0; bases outside the gene matches: 5. CDR1 MNHEY and CDR2 SVGAGI come from the germline V gene. CDR3 size: 15 residues. The CDR3, as DNA: TGTGCCACCTGGGACAGGGGGACCTCTGGAAACACCATATATTTT. Its protein product is CATWDRGTSGNTIYF.

The rearrangement links TRBV7-3 to TRBJ2-7, with a weak D call TRBD2 (5 bases). The CDR3 has 12 residues. The V end lost 5 bases, the J end lost 7 bases, and 12 bases lay between the germline ends. The germline CDR1 and CDR2 sequences are SGHTA and FQGTGA. CDR3 protein: CASSPNGVEQYF. The DNA for the CDR3 is TGTGCCAGCAGCCCTAACGGGGTTGAGCAGTACTTC.

This sequence joins TRBV6-5 and TRBJ2-1; D possibly corresponds to TRBD1 (5 bases). The CDR3 runs to 13 residues. Germline CDR1 and CDR2: MNHEY and SVGAGI. V lost 6 bases and J 9 bases, leaving 15 bases between the germline ends. This CDR3 reads CASSYLWGGEQFF. The CDR3, as DNA: TGTGCCAGCAGCTATTTATGGGGCGGTGAGCAGTTCTTC.

This clone was seen a single time. The CDR3 sequence is CASSVRRGSAGNTIYF. DNA of the CDR3: TGTGCCAGCAGCGTAAGGAGGGGAAGCGCTGGAAACACCATATATTTT. V and J are TRBV7-8 and TRBJ1-3; D might be TRBD1 (5 bases). This CDR3 has 16 amino acids. V lost 5 bases, J lost 2 bases, and 16 bases lay in between. The germline V gene encodes CDR1 SGHVS and CDR2 FQNEAQ.

The genes are TRBV19 and TRBJ1-5; D ambiguous. Trimming shortened V by 3 bases and J by 2 bases, and 14 bases separated the two germline ends. The CDR3 extends over 16 amino acids. Germline assignment: CDR1 LNHDA and CDR2 SQIVND (reference sequence). CDR3: CASSIYGPFGNQPQHF. The CDR3 bases are TGTGCCAGTAGTATCTATGGTCCGTTTGGCAATCAGCCCCAGCATTTT.

This clone occurred a few times. CDR3 coding DNA: TGTGCCAGCAGCTCTAGCGGGAGTACATACAATGAGCAGTTCTTC. Its translation is CASSSSGSTYNEQFF. This chain uses TRBV7-9 with TRBJ2-1, with 10 bases matching TRBD2. The CDR3 covers 15 residues. After removal of 4 bases from V and 4 bases from J, the junction contained 4 bases not matched to a gene. Germline V gene data show CDR1 as SEHNR and CDR2 as FQNEAQ (reference sequence).

As regards this clone: The sample carries other DNA sequences with the same CDR3. This chain connects TRBV28 to TRBJ2-7; no reliable D call. Germline V gene data show CDR1 as MDHEN and CDR2 as SYDVKM. This CDR3 region has 11 residues. Trimming left V 7 bases short and J 0 bases short, with 4 bases between. This CDR3 is CASTGSYEQYF. The DNA of the CDR3 is TGTGCCAGCACGGGCTCCTACGAGCAGTACTTC.

This rearrangement joins TRBV4-1 to TRBJ2-5; weak D call: TRBD2 (5 bases). The CDR3 extends over 14 amino acids. The germline V and J ends were trimmed by 0 bases and 7 bases, with 12 bases remaining between them. Germline V gene sequence: CDR1 MGHRA, CDR2 YSYEKL. CDR3 coding DNA: TGCGCCAGCAGCCAAGATCAGACCAGCGGGACCCAGTACTTC. It codes for CASSQDQTSGTQYF.

This rearrangement joins TRBV29-1 to TRBJ1-3, with D hard to call. CDR3 length equals 12 residues. V dropped 8 bases and J dropped 0 bases, with 8 bases sitting between them. Germline CDR1 is SQVTM and CDR2 is ANQGSEA. The CDR3 DNA is TGCAGCCCCAAAAACTCTGGAAACACCATATATTTT. Protein product: CSPKNSGNTIYF.

The CDR3 coding sequence is TGTGCCAGCAGCTCTTGGAAGGAGGGCCTTGGAGAGACCCAGTACTTC. The encoded protein is CASSSWKEGLGETQYF. This rearrangement joins TRBV5-5 to TRBJ2-5, with a tentative D call TRBD2 (6 bases). The germline V gene has CDR1 SGHKS and CDR2 YYEKEE (reference sequence). V was shortened by 3 bases and J by 4 bases, with 19 bases between the two germline ends. This CDR3 is 16 amino acids long.

The V gene is TRBV19, the J gene TRBJ1-4, with D maybe TRBD1 (5 bases). With 9 bases removed from V and 1 base from J, the gap between germline ends came to 9 bases. In germline, CDR1 is LNHDA, CDR2 SQIVND (reference sequence). The CDR3 covers 13 residues. CDR3 bases: TGTGCCAGCGGTGACAGAACTAATGAAAAACTGTTTTTT. Protein product: CASGDRTNEKLFF.

This clone was recorded only once. The chain uses TRBV4-3 and TRBJ2-7, with TRBD2 matching 13 bases. The ends lost 4 bases at V and 5 bases at J; junction bases unmatched: 23. The CDR3 is 21 residues long. CDR1 is LGHNA and CDR2 is YSLEER in the germline V gene. Here the CDR3 reads CASSRSLGGWTSGREIHEQYF. As DNA, the CDR3 is TGCGCCAGCAGCCGATCGTTAGGGGGATGGACTAGCGGGAGAGAAATCCACGAGCAGTACTTC.

The chain employs TRBV5-6 and TRBJ1-6; possibly TRBD1 for D (5 bases). CDR1 and CDR2 (germline): SGHDT, YYEEEE. The CDR3 is 14 residues long. Trimming removed 0 bases at V and 7 bases at J, with 8 bases between. CDR3 DNA: TGTGCCAGCAGCTTGGTGGCAGGGAATTCACCCCTCCACTTT. Protein: CASSLVAGNSPLHF.

J is TRBJ2-1 and V is TRBV19; D perhaps matches TRBD2 (5 bases). The CDR3 covers 15 residues. V was trimmed by 6 bases and J by 8 bases, leaving 20 bases between them. Germline V gene data show CDR1 as LNHDA and CDR2 as SQIVND (reference sequence). CDR3 DNA: TGTGCCAGTAGGCCGACCGTGACTAATAACTATGAGCAGTTCTTC. It yields the protein CASRPTVTNNYEQFF.

This clone appeared a few times. Other DNA sequences within the sample encode an identical CDR3. This chain uses TRBV28 with TRBJ2-3; 7 bases agree with TRBD2. J lost 2 bases, V lost 6 bases, and 8 bases had no gene match. CDR3 size: 15 residues. Germline CDR1 reads MDHEN; CDR2 reads SYDVKM. The CDR3 coding sequence is TGTGCCAGCAGCCTACCTAGCGGACACACAGATACGCAGTATTTT. Protein sequence: CASSLPSGHTDTQYF.

The V gene is TRBV15, the J gene TRBJ1-4; 9 bases are a match to TRBD1. Germline trimming cut 0 bases from V and 7 bases from J; bases unmatched to any gene: 9. Germline CDR1 and CDR2: LNHNV and YYDKDF (reference sequence). CDR3 length equals 17 residues. The CDR3 is CATSREFSQGAGEKLFF. In DNA, the CDR3 is TGTGCCACCAGCAGAGAGTTTTCACAGGGGGCGGGTGAAAAACTGTTTTTT.

CDR3 sequence: CASSPVPGRDTGELFF. The CDR3 nucleotides are TGTGCCAGCAGCCCGGTCCCTGGGAGGGACACCGGGGAGCTGTTTTTT. The gene calls are TRBV13 and TRBJ2-2; TRBD2 agrees at 7 bases. This CDR3 comprises 16 residues. The germline gives CDR1 PRHDT, CDR2 FYEKMQ (reference sequence). J lost 3 bases, V lost 5 bases, and 9 bases had no gene match.

The chain employs TRBV27 and TRBJ1-2; 7 bases are a match to TRBD1. The CDR3 is made up of 14 amino acids. V dropped 5 bases and J dropped 4; count of bases not matched to a gene: 7. Germline assignment: CDR1 MNHEY and CDR2 SMNVEV (reference sequence). The CDR3 DNA reads TGTGCCAGCAGTAGGGACAGCCCCTTCTATGGCTACACCTTC. Translation: CASSRDSPFYGYTF.